Listed below are T cell receptor beta chains from one sample, sequenced in a study of control samples from healthy donors and cancer patients. Clones were read by immunoSEQ multiplex PCR, and TCRdb kept only the in-frame ones, dropping some. The sample lists 150,000 or so clones; approximately 90% were seen once. The sample was blood. These receptors all stem from a man aged 40-55 years in good health. The CDR3 runs from the conserved cysteine through the conserved F or W. The order of the fields is clone size, J gene, D gene, V gene, CDR3 protein, CDR3 DNA. A D gene is named only where the DNA matches it firmly. Some rows mark clone size as missing; the rest say once, few, many or name a class of expanded clone.

size: -
J: TRBJ1-3
D: -
V: TRBV7-2
CDR3: CASSLSPGGNTIYF
DNA: TGTGCCAGCAGCCTTAGCCCGGGAGGAAACACCATATATTTT

size: -
J: TRBJ2-2
D: -
V: TRBV11-3
CDR3: CASSGRDGPNTGELFF
DNA: TGTGCCAGCAGCGGCCGGGACGGACCGAACACCGGGGAGCTGTTTTTT

size: few
J: TRBJ2-7
D: TRBD1
V: TRBV27
CDR3: CASSFPGQGVYEQYF
DNA: TGTGCCAGCAGTTTCCCAGGGCAGGGGGTCTACGAGCAGTACTTC

size: few
J: TRBJ1-1
D: -
V: TRBV2
CDR3: CASSDLGRDAEAFF
DNA: TGTGCCAGCAGTGATCTCGGCAGGGACGCTGAAGCTTTCTTT

size: -
J: TRBJ1-5
D: -
V: TRBV6-6
CDR3: CASSYLGSLRGQPQHF
DNA: TGTGCCAGCAGTTACTTGGGATCGCTCCGCGGGCAGCCCCAGCATTTT

size: -
J: TRBJ1-1
D: -
V: TRBV18
CDR3: CASSPQHQNTEAFF
DNA: TGTGCCAGCTCACCGCAACACCAGAACACTGAAGCTTTCTTT

size: -
J: TRBJ2-2
D: TRBD2
V: TRBV9
CDR3: CASSVVSGGGGHTGELFF
DNA: TGTGCCAGCAGCGTAGTATCCGGTGGCGGGGGGCACACCGGGGAGCTGTTTTTT

size: -
J: TRBJ2-5
D: TRBD2
V: TRBV9
CDR3: CASAPSGDYQETQYF
DNA: TGTGCCAGCGCCCCTAGCGGGGACTACCAAGAGACCCAGTACTTC

size: once
J: TRBJ1-4
D: TRBD1
V: TRBV5-4
CDR3: CASSRDSLNEKLFF
DNA: TGTGCCAGCAGCCGGGACAGCCTTAATGAAAAACTGTTTTTT

size: -
J: TRBJ2-5
D: -
V: TRBV28
CDR3: CASSPPGLTQYF
DNA: TGTGCCAGCAGTCCCCCGGGTCTGACCCAGTACTTC

size: once
J: TRBJ2-5
D: TRBD2
V: TRBV5-1
CDR3: CASSEGLAGGLETQYF
DNA: TGCGCCAGCAGCGAGGGACTAGCGGGGGGTTTAGAGACCCAGTACTTC

size: -
J: TRBJ2-2
D: TRBD2
V: TRBV6-1
CDR3: CASSEFIGLAGLGNTGELFF
DNA: TGTGCCAGCAGTGAATTTATCGGACTAGCGGGGCTGGGGAACACCGGGGAGCTGTTTTTT

size: -
J: TRBJ2-1
D: TRBD1
V: TRBV5-1
CDR3: CASSSPPGTDEFF
DNA: TGCGCCAGCAGCTCGCCCCCTGGGACAGATGAGTTCTTC

size: once
J: TRBJ1-1
D: -
V: TRBV6-4
CDR3: CASSASADTEAFF
DNA: TGTGCCAGCAGTGCGTCTGCCGACACTGAAGCTTTCTTT

size: medium-sized
J: TRBJ1-6
D: -
V: TRBV5-4
CDR3: CASSSRDPQYSPLHF
DNA: TGTGCCAGCAGCTCCCGGGACCCTCAATATTCACCCCTCCACTTT

size: -
J: TRBJ2-3
D: -
V: TRBV13
CDR3: CASSRGTALTDTQYF
DNA: TGTGCCAGCAGCCGCGGGACAGCATTAACAGATACGCAGTATTTT

size: -
J: TRBJ1-2
D: -
V: TRBV7-2
CDR3: CASSLLQGYGYTF
DNA: TGTGCCAGCAGCTTACTACAGGGCTATGGCTACACCTTC

size: -
J: TRBJ1-6
D: TRBD1
V: TRBV19
CDR3: CASSKTTGLNSPLHF
DNA: TGTGCCAGTAGTAAGACGACAGGGTTGAATTCACCCCTCCACTTT

size: -
J: TRBJ1-6
D: -
V: TRBV6-5
CDR3: CASNPQGLSLLHF
DNA: TGTGCCAGCAACCCCCAGGGGCTTTCACTCCTCCACTTT

size: -
J: TRBJ2-5
D: TRBD2
V: TRBV9
CDR3: CASSVSPSGAKETQYF
DNA: TGTGCCAGCAGCGTGAGCCCTAGCGGAGCTAAAGAGACCCAGTACTTC

size: -
J: TRBJ2-7
D: -
V: TRBV19
CDR3: CASSQRGGYEQYF
DNA: TGTGCCAGTAGTCAAAGGGGGGGGTACGAGCAGTACTTC

size: -
J: TRBJ1-1
D: TRBD1
V: TRBV18
CDR3: CASSPLTGTGRLGTEAFF
DNA: TGTGCCAGCTCACCTCTTACCGGGACAGGGCGGCTCGGGACTGAAGCTTTCTTT

size: -
J: TRBJ1-4
D: -
V: TRBV19
CDR3: CASSLTRVTNEKLFF
DNA: TGTGCCAGTAGTCTGACAAGGGTAACTAATGAAAAACTGTTTTTT

size: -
J: TRBJ2-3
D: -
V: TRBV9
CDR3: CASSASIAFSGTDTQYF
DNA: TGTGCCAGCAGCGCCTCTATAGCCTTCTCGGGCACAGATACGCAGTATTTT

size: -
J: TRBJ1-1
D: -
V: TRBV9
CDR3: CASSVGSVNTEAFF
DNA: TGTGCCAGCAGCGTGGGGTCGGTGAACACTGAAGCTTTCTTT